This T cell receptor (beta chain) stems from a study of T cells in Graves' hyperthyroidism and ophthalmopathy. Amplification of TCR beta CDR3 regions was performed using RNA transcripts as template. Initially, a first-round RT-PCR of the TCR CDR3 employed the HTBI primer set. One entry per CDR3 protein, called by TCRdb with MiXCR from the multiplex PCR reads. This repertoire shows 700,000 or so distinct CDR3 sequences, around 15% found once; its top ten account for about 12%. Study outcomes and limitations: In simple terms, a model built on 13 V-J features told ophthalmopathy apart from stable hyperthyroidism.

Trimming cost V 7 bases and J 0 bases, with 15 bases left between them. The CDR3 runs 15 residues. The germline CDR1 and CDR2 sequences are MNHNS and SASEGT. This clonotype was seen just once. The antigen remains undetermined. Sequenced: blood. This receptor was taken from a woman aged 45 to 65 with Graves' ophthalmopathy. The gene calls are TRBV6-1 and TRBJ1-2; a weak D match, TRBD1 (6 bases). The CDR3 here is CASTSSGTSNYGYTF. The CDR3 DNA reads TGTGCCAGCACCTCATCCGGGACATCTAACTATGGCTACACCTTC.